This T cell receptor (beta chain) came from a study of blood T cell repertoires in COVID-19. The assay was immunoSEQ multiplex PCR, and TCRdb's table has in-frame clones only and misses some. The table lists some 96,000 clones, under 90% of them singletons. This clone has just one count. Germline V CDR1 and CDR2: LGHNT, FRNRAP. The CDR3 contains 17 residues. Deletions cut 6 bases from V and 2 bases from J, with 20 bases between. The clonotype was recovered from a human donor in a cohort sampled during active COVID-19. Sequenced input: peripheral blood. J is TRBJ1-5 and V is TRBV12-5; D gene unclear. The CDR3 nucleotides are TGTGCTAGTGGACATGACCCCTGGGCAGACCGCAATCAGCCCCAGCATTTT. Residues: CASGHDPWADRNQPQHF. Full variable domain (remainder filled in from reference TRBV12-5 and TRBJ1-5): DARVTQTPRHKVTEMGQEVTMRCQPILGHNTVFWYRQTMMQGLELLAYFRNRAPLDDSGMPKDRFSAEMPDATLATLKIQPSEPRDSAVYFCASGHDPWADRNQPQHFGDGTRLSIL.